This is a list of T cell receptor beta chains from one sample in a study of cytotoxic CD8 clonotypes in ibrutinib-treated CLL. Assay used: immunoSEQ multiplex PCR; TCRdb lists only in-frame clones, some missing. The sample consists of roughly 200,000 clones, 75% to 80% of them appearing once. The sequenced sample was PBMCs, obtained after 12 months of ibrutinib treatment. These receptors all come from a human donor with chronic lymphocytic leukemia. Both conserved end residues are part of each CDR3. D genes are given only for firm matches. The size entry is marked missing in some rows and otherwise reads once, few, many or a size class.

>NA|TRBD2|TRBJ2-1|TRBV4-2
CASSQNPSGSNEQFF
TGTGCCAGCAGCCAAAACCCTAGCGGGAGCAATGAGCAGTTCTTC
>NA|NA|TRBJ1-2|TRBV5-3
CARSLGPQVDYGYTF
TGTGCCAGAAGCTTGGGTCCTCAGGTGGACTATGGCTACACCTTC
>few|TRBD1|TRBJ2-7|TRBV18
CASSPRGTGDYEQYF
TGTGCCAGCTCACCACGGGGGACAGGGGACTACGAGCAGTACTTC
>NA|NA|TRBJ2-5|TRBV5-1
CASTALGVVGQETQYF
TGCGCCAGCACTGCCCTGGGGGTTGTTGGCCAAGAGACCCAGTACTTC
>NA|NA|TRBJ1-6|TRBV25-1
CASSAQSTYNSPLHF
TGTGCCAGCAGTGCACAGTCGACGTATAATTCACCCCTCCACTTT
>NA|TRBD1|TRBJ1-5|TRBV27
CASSLFSGQGNQPQHF
TGTGCCAGCAGTTTATTTTCTGGACAGGGCAATCAGCCCCAGCATTTT
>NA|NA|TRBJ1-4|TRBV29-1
CSVTLAVGEKLFF
TGCAGCGTTACCCTGGCGGTTGGCGAAAAACTGTTTTTT
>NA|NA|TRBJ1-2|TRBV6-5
CASSYRRGLYGYTF
TGTGCCAGCAGTTACCGACGTGGGCTCTATGGCTACACCTTC
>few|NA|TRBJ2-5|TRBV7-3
CASSLQPAGMETQYF
TGTGCCAGCAGCTTGCAACCGGCGGGAATGGAGACCCAGTACTTC
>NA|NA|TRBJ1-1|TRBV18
CASSPNGGIIAEAFF
TGTGCCAGCTCACCGAATGGGGGTATAATCGCTGAAGCTTTCTTT
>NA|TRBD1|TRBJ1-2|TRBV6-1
CASDGTANYGYTF
TGTGCCAGCGATGGGACAGCTAACTATGGCTACACCTTC
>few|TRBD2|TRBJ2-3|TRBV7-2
CASSLRTSGPLF
TGTGCCAGCAGCTTACGGACTAGCGGACCCCTTTTT
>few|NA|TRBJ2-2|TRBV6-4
CASSDSTSTGELFF
TGTGCCAGCAGTGACTCGACTAGCACCGGGGAGCTGTTTTTT
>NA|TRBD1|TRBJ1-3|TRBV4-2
CASSRDRGRGNTIYF
TGTGCCAGCAGCCGAGACAGGGGGCGCGGAAACACCATATATTTT
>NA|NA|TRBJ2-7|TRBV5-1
CASSAGLPNYEQYF
TGCGCCAGCAGCGCGGGACTTCCCAACTACGAGCAGTACTTC
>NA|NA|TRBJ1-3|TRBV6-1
CASSEKYGEGNTIYF
TGTGCCAGCAGTGAAAAGTACGGGGAAGGAAACACCATATATTTT
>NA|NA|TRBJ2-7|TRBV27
CASSLLAGAHYEQYF
TGTGCCAGCAGTTTATTGGCAGGGGCACACTACGAGCAGTACTTC
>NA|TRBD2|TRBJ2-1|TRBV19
CASRLAGSYNEQFF
TGTGCCAGTAGGTTAGCGGGGTCCTACAATGAGCAGTTCTTC
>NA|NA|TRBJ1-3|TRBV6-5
CASSYSQSGNTIYF
TGTGCCAGCAGTTACTCACAGTCTGGAAACACCATATATTTT
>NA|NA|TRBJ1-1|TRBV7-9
CASSLGRGNEAFF
TGTGCCAGCAGCTTAGGGAGGGGGAATGAAGCTTTCTTT